The T cell receptor beta chain under discussion was sequenced for a study of shared clonotypes between healthy human individuals. General study findings and limits: Only blood was sampled; tissue repertoires likely differ. Several donors shared approximately 5% of their naive CD4 clonotypes.

To note about this clone: The antigen is unknown.

A deep-level run was used for the assay. Original processing methods: ImmunoSEQ yielded junction-only sequences lacking quality scores, so filtering differed. Using immunoSEQ multiplex PCR, the repertoire was profiled, and TCRdb retains in-frame clones only, with some absent. D and trimming were read from the DNA, whereas the V and J calls and clone size are those reported in that table. The sample includes around 720,000 clones, around four fifths of them seen just once. CDR1 and CDR2 from the germline V gene are SEHNR and FQNEAQ (reference sequence). There are 16 residues in the CDR3. Trimming cost V 5 bases and J 7 bases; bases outside gene matches: 11.

The J gene is TRBJ2-1, the V gene TRBV7-9, with 10 bases matching TRBD2. The source material was memory CD4+ T cells sorted from blood. Sample subset: CD45RA-negative fraction. The sequence derives from a young woman in good health. CDR3 nucleotide sequence: TGTGCCAGCAGCCCAAGGGCAAGCGGGAGGGGAAATGAGCAGTTCTTC. As protein: CASSPRASGRGNEQFF.